This TCR beta chain came from a study of blood T cells in healthy people across ages. General observations from the study: Calculation of diversity from one million T cells yielded estimates considered to be underestimates.

V dropped 4 bases and J dropped 4; count of bases not matched to a gene: 9. The CDR3 runs to 15 residues. Germline CDR1 is MDHEN and CDR2 is SYDVKM. Alongside a J-beta primer mix, a sample-barcoded 5' primer served in a second PCR lasting about 6 to 12 cycles. Tags on each cDNA molecule came from a template-switch adaptor with 12 random nucleotides. MiXCR, applied by TCRdb to the 5' RACE reads, yields one record per CDR3 protein. The data contain roughly 700,000 distinct CDR3 sequences, roughly 50% of them seen just once; the ten biggest clones take up around a third. A few counts support this clonotype. Antigen specificity is unknown.

The TCR originated in a woman between 55 and 75 years old in good health. The source material was blood. This chain links TRBV28 with TRBJ2-7, with 8 bases identical to TRBD2. The CDR3 here is CASSSTSGTRYEQYF. CDR3 nucleotide sequence: TGTGCCAGCAGTTCAACTTCCGGGACTAGGTACGAGCAGTACTTC.